The clone carrying this T cell receptor beta chain appeared once. Its antigen is as yet unknown. Profiled with immunoSEQ multiplex PCR; TCRdb holds only in-frame clones, not every one. The repertoire includes about 72,000 clones, around 91% of them detected once, and around 1% sits in the top ten. The data were taken from a study of OX40 agonist ivuxolimab in advanced cancers. General observations from the study: Near-lowest levels of clonal expansion characterized partial responders at 0.1-3.0 mg/kg. The antigens recognized by the expanded peripheral T cells, that is their antigen specificity, were not determined.

Germline-derived CDR1 and CDR2 are SGHAT and FQNNGV. The V end lost 1 base, the J end lost 1 base, and 16 bases lay between the germline ends. The CDR3 has 17 residues. The sequencing used CD4+ or CD8+ T cells sorted from blood, collected in a trial of the OX40 agonist ivuxolimab. The sequence came from an adult with an advanced solid tumor such as melanoma, head and neck, liver or kidney cancer. The rearrangement uses TRBV11-2 and TRBJ2-5, with D possibly being TRBD1 (6 bases). CDR3 region: CASSLGARWDIQETQYF. The CDR3 DNA sequence: TGTGCCAGCAGCTTAGGTGCCAGGTGGGACATCCAAGAGACCCAGTACTTC.